The following is a TCR beta chain sequence with its context. This entry is derived from a study of T-cell memory formation after mild COVID-19. TCRdb ran MiXCR on the 5' RACE reads and lists one entry per CDR3 protein. The data show about 250,000 distinct CDR3 sequences, approximately 15% seen once. There are 15 residues in the CDR3. With V trimmed by 4 bases and J by 4 bases, 7 bases remained unmatched. Germline V gives CDR1 SEHNR, CDR2 FQNEAQ (reference sequence). This clonotype originated in an adult woman who had mild COVID-19 (a few samples of this study predate the infection). Cell type and time point are not known. The material sequenced was PBMCs or a T cell subset sorted from them (not recorded which). J is TRBJ2-7 and V is TRBV7-9, with 10 bases lining up with TRBD1. CDR3: CASSSGQGGRYEQYF. The CDR3 coding sequence is TGTGCCAGCAGCTCCGGACAGGGGGGTCGGTACGAGCAGTACTTC.